A selection of T cell receptor beta chains follows, all from one sample in a study of post-analysis software for immune sequencing data. TCRdb called the PCR reads again in MiXCR, with one record for every CDR3 protein. The sample contains about 770,000 distinct CDR3 sequences, roughly 46% of which appear only once. The material sequenced was blood. The receptor source for this set is a girl aged 5-17 years with multiple sclerosis. CDR3s include the opening cysteine and the closing phenylalanine or tryptophan. D genes are given only for firm matches. Not all rows give a size; the values are once, few, many and, for expanded clones, a class.

v_call: TRBV12-3/TRBV12-4
clone_size: few
j_call: TRBJ1-4
d_call: NA
cdr3_aa: CASGPGATNEKLFF
cdr3_nt: TGTGCCAGCGGTCCGGGCGCAACTAATGAAAAACTGTTTTTT

v_call: TRBV9
clone_size: NA
j_call: TRBJ2-5
d_call: NA
cdr3_aa: CASSVVGGGETQYF
cdr3_nt: TGTGCCAGCAGCGTAGTTGGGGGTGGAGAGACCCAGTACTTC

v_call: TRBV12-3/TRBV12-4
clone_size: NA
j_call: TRBJ2-3
d_call: TRBD2
cdr3_aa: CASLRGNRGTSASDTQYF
cdr3_nt: TGTGCCAGCCTTCGAGGGAACAGGGGGACTAGCGCATCAGATACGCAGTATTTT

v_call: TRBV6-5
clone_size: few
j_call: TRBJ2-3
d_call: TRBD1
cdr3_aa: CASSYLLSGTASTDTQYF
cdr3_nt: TGTGCCAGCAGTTACCTACTCTCCGGGACAGCTAGCACAGATACGCAGTATTTT

v_call: TRBV28
clone_size: few
j_call: TRBJ1-1
d_call: NA
cdr3_aa: CASSNRDISAEAFF
cdr3_nt: TGTGCCAGCAGCAATAGGGACATCTCGGCTGAAGCTTTCTTT

v_call: TRBV11-1
clone_size: NA
j_call: TRBJ2-7
d_call: NA
cdr3_aa: CASSSLPDARGRNRAPSYEQYF
cdr3_nt: TGTGCCAGCAGCTCCCTCCCCGATGCTAGAGGGCGTAACAGGGCCCCCAGCTACGAGCAGTACTTC

v_call: TRBV29-1
clone_size: few
j_call: TRBJ2-4
d_call: TRBD2
cdr3_aa: CSVFREGFWDIQYF
cdr3_nt: TGCAGCGTTTTCAGGGAGGGTTTCTGGGACATTCAGTACTTC

v_call: TRBV7-8
clone_size: few
j_call: TRBJ2-1
d_call: NA
cdr3_aa: CASGGGRVSSYNEQFF
cdr3_nt: TGTGCCAGCGGGGGCGGGAGAGTGAGTTCCTACAATGAGCAGTTCTTC

v_call: TRBV7-2
clone_size: NA
j_call: TRBJ2-3
d_call: TRBD2
cdr3_aa: CASSQTSGRALIKDTQYF
cdr3_nt: TGTGCCAGCAGCCAAACTAGCGGGAGGGCCCTCATCAAAGATACGCAGTATTTT

v_call: TRBV5-1
clone_size: NA
j_call: TRBJ2-3
d_call: NA
cdr3_aa: CASSLTGDGTDTQYF
cdr3_nt: TGCGCCAGCAGCTTGACAGGTGACGGGACAGATACGCAGTATTTT

v_call: TRBV4-3
clone_size: NA
j_call: TRBJ2-1
d_call: NA
cdr3_aa: CASSPRRSSYNEQFF
cdr3_nt: TGCGCCAGCAGCCCACGGAGGAGCTCCTACAATGAGCAGTTCTTC

v_call: TRBV12-3/TRBV12-4
clone_size: NA
j_call: TRBJ2-7
d_call: NA
cdr3_aa: CASSLGGFRGEIQYF
cdr3_nt: TGTGCCAGCAGTTTAGGGGGATTCAGGGGAGAGATCCAGTACTTC

v_call: TRBV29-1
clone_size: few
j_call: TRBJ2-5
d_call: NA
cdr3_aa: CSVIQGRAKGQETQYF
cdr3_nt: TGCAGCGTGATTCAGGGCAGGGCGAAAGGGCAAGAGACCCAGTACTTC

v_call: TRBV20-1
clone_size: NA
j_call: TRBJ1-4
d_call: NA
cdr3_aa: CSARTSAATNEKLFF
cdr3_nt: TGCAGTGCTAGAACATCGGCTGCAACTAATGAAAAACTGTTTTTT

v_call: TRBV6-6
clone_size: few
j_call: TRBJ2-2
d_call: TRBD2
cdr3_aa: CASSTGSGRAWDRELFF
cdr3_nt: TGTGCCAGCAGTACCGGTAGCGGGAGGGCCTGGGACCGGGAGCTGTTTTTT

v_call: TRBV2
clone_size: few
j_call: TRBJ2-7
d_call: TRBD2
cdr3_aa: CASSEGGETTYEQYF
cdr3_nt: TGTGCCAGCAGTGAGGGAGGGGAAACTACCTACGAGCAGTACTTC

v_call: TRBV6-5
clone_size: NA
j_call: TRBJ1-5
d_call: NA
cdr3_aa: CASSYPHGAGQSNQPQHF
cdr3_nt: TGTGCCAGCAGTTACCCCCACGGGGCAGGGCAAAGTAATCAGCCCCAGCATTTT

v_call: TRBV6-5
clone_size: NA
j_call: TRBJ2-1
d_call: NA
cdr3_aa: CASRRYRESYEQFF
cdr3_nt: TGTGCCAGCAGGAGGTACAGGGAATCCTACGAGCAGTTCTTC

v_call: TRBV4-3
clone_size: NA
j_call: TRBJ2-4
d_call: NA
cdr3_aa: CASSQDLGPGNIQYF
cdr3_nt: TGCGCCAGCAGCCAAGACTTGGGCCCGGGAAACATTCAGTACTTC

v_call: TRBV11-3
clone_size: NA
j_call: TRBJ2-1
d_call: TRBD2
cdr3_aa: CASSSPWAGGPYNEQFF
cdr3_nt: TGTGCCAGCAGCTCCCCCTGGGCGGGAGGGCCCTACAATGAGCAGTTCTTC

v_call: TRBV7-2
clone_size: few
j_call: TRBJ2-1
d_call: TRBD2
cdr3_aa: CASSPSLAGHYNEQFF
cdr3_nt: TGTGCCAGCAGCCCGTCCCTAGCGGGGCACTACAATGAGCAGTTCTTC

v_call: TRBV4-2
clone_size: NA
j_call: TRBJ2-1
d_call: TRBD2
cdr3_aa: CASSLPSGATYNEQFF
cdr3_nt: TGTGCCAGCAGCCTCCCTAGCGGGGCAACCTACAATGAGCAGTTCTTC

v_call: TRBV12-3/TRBV12-4
clone_size: NA
j_call: TRBJ1-6
d_call: NA
cdr3_aa: CASRQQGNSPLHF
cdr3_nt: TGTGCCAGCAGGCAACAGGGAAATTCACCCCTCCACTTT

v_call: TRBV7-2
clone_size: once
j_call: TRBJ1-5
d_call: NA
cdr3_aa: CASSQSGLAQPQHF
cdr3_nt: TGTGCCAGCAGCCAATCAGGGTTAGCCCAGCCCCAGCATTTT

v_call: TRBV7-9
clone_size: NA
j_call: TRBJ2-1
d_call: TRBD2
cdr3_aa: CASSSGSGGVYNEQFF
cdr3_nt: TGTGCCAGCAGCTCTGGTAGCGGGGGGGTTTACAATGAGCAGTTCTTC

v_call: TRBV4-1
clone_size: NA
j_call: TRBJ1-2
d_call: NA
cdr3_aa: CASSQDLGAPNYGYTF
cdr3_nt: TGCGCCAGCAGCCAAGATCTTGGGGCCCCTAACTATGGCTACACCTTC

v_call: TRBV20-1
clone_size: few
j_call: TRBJ2-7
d_call: NA
cdr3_aa: CSARGLDSYEQYF
cdr3_nt: TGCAGTGCTAGAGGGCTAGATTCCTACGAGCAGTACTTC

v_call: TRBV7-8
clone_size: NA
j_call: TRBJ2-5
d_call: NA
cdr3_aa: CASSSDPTGTQYF
cdr3_nt: TGTGCCAGCAGCTCAGACCCCACCGGGACCCAGTACTTC

v_call: TRBV7-9
clone_size: once
j_call: TRBJ2-7
d_call: TRBD1
cdr3_aa: CASSWLTGVGEQYF
cdr3_nt: TGTGCCAGCAGCTGGCTGACAGGGGTCGGCGAGCAGTACTTC

v_call: TRBV9
clone_size: few
j_call: TRBJ2-1
d_call: TRBD2
cdr3_aa: CASSPRASGGNEQFF
cdr3_nt: TGTGCCAGCAGCCCGAGGGCTAGCGGGGGGAATGAGCAGTTCTTC

v_call: TRBV13
clone_size: few
j_call: TRBJ1-2
d_call: TRBD1
cdr3_aa: CASSSVTGGDGYTF
cdr3_nt: TGTGCCAGCAGCTCCGTGACAGGGGGCGATGGCTACACCTTC

v_call: TRBV7-9
clone_size: NA
j_call: TRBJ2-5
d_call: NA
cdr3_aa: CASKDRGMEQYF
cdr3_nt: TGTGCCAGCAAAGATCGGGGGATGGAGCAGTACTTC

v_call: TRBV27
clone_size: NA
j_call: TRBJ2-5
d_call: NA
cdr3_aa: CASTYGETQYF
cdr3_nt: TGTGCCAGCACCTACGGGGAGACCCAGTACTTC

v_call: TRBV20-1
clone_size: NA
j_call: TRBJ2-1
d_call: TRBD1
cdr3_aa: CSAREGRTGQFF
cdr3_nt: TGCAGTGCTAGAGAGGGGCGGACAGGGCAGTTCTTC

v_call: TRBV6-6
clone_size: NA
j_call: TRBJ2-4
d_call: NA
cdr3_aa: CASIRGEGNSIQYF
cdr3_nt: TGTGCCAGCATAAGGGGGGAGGGGAATAGCATTCAGTACTTC

v_call: TRBV7-7
clone_size: once
j_call: TRBJ2-3
d_call: NA
cdr3_aa: CASSLGRLGAWNTQYF
cdr3_nt: TGTGCCAGCAGCTTGGGGAGACTAGGGGCTTGGAATACGCAGTATTTT

v_call: TRBV7-9
clone_size: few
j_call: TRBJ2-5
d_call: NA
cdr3_aa: CASSPREGARKTQYF
cdr3_nt: TGTGCCAGCAGCCCGAGGGAGGGGGCGAGAAAGACCCAGTACTTC

v_call: TRBV27
clone_size: NA
j_call: TRBJ2-3
d_call: TRBD2
cdr3_aa: CASSLSNSGRADTQYF
cdr3_nt: TGTGCCAGCAGTTTATCGAATAGCGGGAGAGCAGATACGCAGTATTTT

v_call: TRBV6-6
clone_size: few
j_call: TRBJ2-5
d_call: TRBD2
cdr3_aa: CAGKGSGAQETQYF
cdr3_nt: TGTGCCGGCAAAGGGAGCGGGGCACAAGAGACCCAGTACTTC

v_call: TRBV24-1
clone_size: once
j_call: TRBJ2-1
d_call: TRBD2
cdr3_aa: CATSDLRKGLAGEGNEQFF
cdr3_nt: TGTGCCACCAGTGATCTGCGTAAGGGACTAGCGGGAGAAGGCAATGAGCAGTTCTTC